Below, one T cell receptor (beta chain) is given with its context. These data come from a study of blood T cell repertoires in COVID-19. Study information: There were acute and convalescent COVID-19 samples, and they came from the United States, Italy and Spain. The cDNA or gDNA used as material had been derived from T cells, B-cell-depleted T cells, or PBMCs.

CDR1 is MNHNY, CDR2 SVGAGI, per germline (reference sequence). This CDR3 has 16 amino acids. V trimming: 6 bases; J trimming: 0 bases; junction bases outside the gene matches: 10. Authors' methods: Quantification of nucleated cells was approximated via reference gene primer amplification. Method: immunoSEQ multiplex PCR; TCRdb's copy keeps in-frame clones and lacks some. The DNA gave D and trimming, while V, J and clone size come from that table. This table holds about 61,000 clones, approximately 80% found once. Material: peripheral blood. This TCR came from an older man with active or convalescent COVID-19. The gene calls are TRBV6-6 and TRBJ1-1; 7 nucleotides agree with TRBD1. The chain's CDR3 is CASRTGTAVMNTEAFF. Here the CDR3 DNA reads TGTGCCAGCAGAACCGGGACAGCTGTTATGAACACTGAAGCTTTCTTT.